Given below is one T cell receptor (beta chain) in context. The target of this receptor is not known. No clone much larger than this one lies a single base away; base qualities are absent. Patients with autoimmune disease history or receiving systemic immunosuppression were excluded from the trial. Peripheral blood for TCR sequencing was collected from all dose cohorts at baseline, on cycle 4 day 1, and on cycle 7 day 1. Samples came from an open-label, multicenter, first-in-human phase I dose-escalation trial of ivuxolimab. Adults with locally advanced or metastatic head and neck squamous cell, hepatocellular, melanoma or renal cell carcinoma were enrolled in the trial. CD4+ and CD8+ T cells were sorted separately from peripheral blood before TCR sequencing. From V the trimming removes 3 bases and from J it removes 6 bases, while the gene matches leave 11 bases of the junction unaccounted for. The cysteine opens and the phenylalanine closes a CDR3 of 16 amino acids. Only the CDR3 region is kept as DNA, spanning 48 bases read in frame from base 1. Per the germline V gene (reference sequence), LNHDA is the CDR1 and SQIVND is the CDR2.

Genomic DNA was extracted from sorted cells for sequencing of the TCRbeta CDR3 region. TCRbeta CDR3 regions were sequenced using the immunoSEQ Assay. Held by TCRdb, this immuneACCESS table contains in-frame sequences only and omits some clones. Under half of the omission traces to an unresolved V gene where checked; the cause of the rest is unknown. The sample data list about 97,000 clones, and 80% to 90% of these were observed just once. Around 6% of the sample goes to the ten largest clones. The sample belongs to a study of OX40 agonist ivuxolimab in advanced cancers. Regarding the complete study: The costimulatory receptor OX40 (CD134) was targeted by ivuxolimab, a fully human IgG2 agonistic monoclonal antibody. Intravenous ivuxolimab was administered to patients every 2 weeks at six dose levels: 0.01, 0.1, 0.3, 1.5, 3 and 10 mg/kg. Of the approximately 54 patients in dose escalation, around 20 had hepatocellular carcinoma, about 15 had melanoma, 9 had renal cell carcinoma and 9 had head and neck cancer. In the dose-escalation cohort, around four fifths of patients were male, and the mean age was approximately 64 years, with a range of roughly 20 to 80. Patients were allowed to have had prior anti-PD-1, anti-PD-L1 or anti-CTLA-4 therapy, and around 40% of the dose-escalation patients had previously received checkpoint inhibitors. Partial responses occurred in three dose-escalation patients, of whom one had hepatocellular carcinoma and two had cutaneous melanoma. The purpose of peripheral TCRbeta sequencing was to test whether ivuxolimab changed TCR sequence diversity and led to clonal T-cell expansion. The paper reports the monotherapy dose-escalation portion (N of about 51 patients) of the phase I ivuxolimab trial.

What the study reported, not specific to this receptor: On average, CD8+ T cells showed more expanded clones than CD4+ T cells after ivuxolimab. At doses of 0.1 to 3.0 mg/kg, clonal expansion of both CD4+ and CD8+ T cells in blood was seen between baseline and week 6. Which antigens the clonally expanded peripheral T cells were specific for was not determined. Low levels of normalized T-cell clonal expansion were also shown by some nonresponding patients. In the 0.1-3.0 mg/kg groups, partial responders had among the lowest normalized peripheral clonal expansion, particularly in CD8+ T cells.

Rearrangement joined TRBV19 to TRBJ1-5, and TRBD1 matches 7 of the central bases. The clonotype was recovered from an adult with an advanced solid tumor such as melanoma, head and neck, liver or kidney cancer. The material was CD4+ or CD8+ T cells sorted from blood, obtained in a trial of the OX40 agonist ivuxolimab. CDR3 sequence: CASSIRQGTEGQPQHF. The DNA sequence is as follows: TGTGCCAGTAGTATCCGACAGGGCACCGAGGGTCAGCCCCAGCATTTT.